Listed here are 2 T cell receptor beta chains from one sample, sequenced in a study of T cell changes during pregnancy in multiple sclerosis. Assay: immunoSEQ multiplex PCR; the TCRdb copy retains only in-frame clones and omits some. The profile shows roughly 52,000 clones, approximately 94% of them singletons. Sequencing used CD8+ T cells from peripheral blood mononuclear cells, obtained before pregnancy. Source of these receptors: a female donor with multiple sclerosis, enrolled in a pregnancy study.

The V gene is TRBV30, the J gene TRBJ1-4, with 8 bases matching TRBD1. CDR1 is GTSNPN and CDR2 is SVGIG in the germline V gene (reference sequence). The J segment lost 8 bases and the V segment lost 3 bases, leaving 11 bases of the junction unmatched. The CDR3 extends over 15 amino acids. CDR3 DNA sequence: TGTGCCTGGAGCCCTTACAGGGGGTTATACGAAAAACTGTTTTTT. Its translation is CAWSPYRGLYEKLFF.

The V and J genes are TRBV30 and TRBJ1-2; D uncertain. This CDR3 region has 14 residues. V gave up 4 bases and J gave up 3 bases, with 15 bases separating them. CDR1 and CDR2 from the germline V gene are GTSNPN and SVGIG (reference sequence). The CDR3 reads CAWIPGNWDYGYTF. The DNA of the CDR3 is TGTGCCTGGATTCCCGGGAACTGGGACTATGGCTACACCTTC.